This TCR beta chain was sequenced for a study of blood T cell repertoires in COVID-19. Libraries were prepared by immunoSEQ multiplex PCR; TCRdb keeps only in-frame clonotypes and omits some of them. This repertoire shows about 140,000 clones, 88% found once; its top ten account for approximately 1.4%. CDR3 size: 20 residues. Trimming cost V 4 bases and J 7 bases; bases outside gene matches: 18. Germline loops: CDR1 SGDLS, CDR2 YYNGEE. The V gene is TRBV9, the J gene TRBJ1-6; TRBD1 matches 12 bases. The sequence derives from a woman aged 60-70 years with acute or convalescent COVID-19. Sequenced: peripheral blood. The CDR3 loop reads CASSPRVLTGTGGENSPLHF. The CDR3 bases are TGTGCCAGCAGCCCCCGCGTCCTAACCGGGACAGGGGGCGAGAATTCACCCCTCCACTTT.